This passage covers 21 T cell receptor beta chains from one sample sequenced in a study of cytomegalovirus exposure and HLA in healthy donors (TCRdb year 2017). Library prep was done by the immunoSEQ multiplex PCR assay. For the multiplex PCR, a mixture combining 60 forward primers for TCR Vbeta segments and 13 reverse primers for TCR Jbeta segments was used. TCRdb took over this immuneACCESS table, retaining in-frame rearrangements with V and J assigned. Such tables are incomplete; in checked studies, under half of the missing clones stem from an unresolved V gene, and the remainder is unexplained. Within this sample are approximately 190,000 clones, with about four fifths of them counted one time only. The ten largest clones take up about 3% of the sample. Material: PBMCs. The source of these receptors is a man aged 40-49 years in good health and CMV-seropositive.

The chain has TRBV6-1 and TRBJ2-5, with D hard to call. Trimming removed 6 bases at V and 5 bases at J, with 10 bases between. Germline CDR1 is MNHNS and CDR2 is SASEGT. The CDR3 runs to 12 residues. CDR3 loop: CASRSASETQYF. CDR3 nucleotides: TGTGCCAGCAGGAGTGCGTCTGAGACCCAGTACTTC.

V usage is TRBV2 and J usage is TRBJ1-6; 7 bases agree with TRBD1. V trimming: 6 bases; J trimming: 7 bases; junction bases outside the gene matches: 6. CDR1 and CDR2 (germline): SNHLY, FYNNEI. The CDR3 length is 14 residues. The CDR3 DNA reads as TGTGCCAGCAGGGGTCGACAGGGAAATTCACCCCTCCACTTT. Translation gives CASRGRQGNSPLHF.

The CDR3 region has the DNA TGTGCCAGCAGCTTTGGGGCGGAAAACATTCAGTACTTC. It codes for CASSFGAENIQYF. This chain joins TRBV11-2 and TRBJ2-4; D perhaps matches TRBD1 (5 bases). V lost 3 bases to trimming and J lost 5 bases, with 8 bases between them. Germline V gives CDR1 SGHAT, CDR2 FQNNGV. The CDR3 is 13 residues long. Based on the CDR3 plus reference TRBV11-2 and TRBJ2-4, the full variable domain is EAGVAQSPRYKIIEKRQSVAFWCNPISGHATLYWYQQILGQGPKLLIQFQNNGVVDDSQLPKDRFSAERLKGVDSTLKIQPAKLEDSAVYLCASSFGAENIQYFGAGTRLSVL.

The V gene is TRBV9, the J gene TRBJ2-3; a weak D match, TRBD2 (6 bases). CDR3 size: 15 residues. CDR1 and CDR2 (germline): SGDLS, YYNGEE. Deletions cut 0 bases from V and 3 bases from J, with 11 bases between. CDR3 sequence reads: CASSVGLRGTDTQYF. The CDR3 region has the DNA TGTGCCAGCAGCGTAGGGCTACGGGGGACAGATACGCAGTATTTT.

The V and J genes are TRBV7-2 and TRBJ1-1; TRBD1 might be the D (5 bases). Per the germline V gene, CDR1 is SGHTA and CDR2 is FQGNSA. Trimming pared 8 bases from V and 1 base from J, leaving 11 bases between. This CDR3 comprises 13 residues. CDR3 region: CASGSDRNTEAFF. The CDR3, as DNA: TGTGCCAGCGGATCCGACAGGAACACTGAAGCTTTCTTT.

This rearrangement joins TRBV6-5 to TRBJ1-4; no clear D gene. The CDR3 runs 14 residues. V lost 6 bases and J lost 8, with 16 bases in between. Germline loops: CDR1 MNHEY, CDR2 SVGAGI. CDR3 DNA sequence: TGTGCCAGCAGGCGATCGGCCACGGGGGAAAAACTGTTTTTT. This encodes CASRRSATGEKLFF.

Points on this clone: The junction departs from germline at one end; a sequencing error may be responsible. The V gene is TRBV5-1, the J gene TRBJ2-5, with TRBD1 matching over 10 bases. Per the germline V gene, CDR1 is SGHRS and CDR2 is YFSETQ. The CDR3 sequence is 14 residues long. The CDR3: CASSFDRGQGTQYF. Here the CDR3 DNA reads TGCGCCAGCAGCTTCGACAGGGGGCAAGGGACCCAGTACTTC.

The chain is built from TRBV9 and TRBJ2-1; possibly TRBD2 for D (7 bases). This CDR3 contains 15 residues. Germline values: CDR1 SGDLS, CDR2 YYNGEE. V lost 4 bases to trimming and J lost 5 bases, with 16 bases between them. For the CDR3, the DNA is TGTGCCAGCAGCTACCTGGGGGGGGCCAACAATGAGCAGTTCTTC. It specifies CASSYLGGANNEQFF. The variable domain in full, with the rest retrieved from reference TRBV9 and TRBJ2-1, is DSGVTQTPKHLITATGQRVTLRCSPRSGDLSVYWYQQSLDQGLQFLIQYYNGEERAKGNILERFSAQQFPDLHSELNLSSLELGDSALYFCASSYLGGANNEQFFGPGTRLTVL.

This clone was counted a few times. The V call is TRBV18, the J call TRBJ2-7; no clear D. CDR1 and CDR2 from the germline V gene are KGHSH and LQKENI. V lost 1 base and J 5 bases, leaving 3 bases between the germline ends. The CDR3 totals 11 residues. The CDR3: CASSPHNEQYF. The CDR3 DNA is TGTGCCAGCTCACCACACAACGAGCAGTACTTC.

This clone was found a few times. This chain uses TRBV11-3 with TRBJ1-1, with D unresolved. The germline V gene has CDR1 SGHNT and CDR2 YENEEA. The V end lost 6 bases, the J end lost 3 bases, and 11 bases lay between the germline ends. This CDR3 comprises 13 residues. This CDR3 is CASSREEDTEAFF. The CDR3 DNA follows: TGTGCCAGCAGTCGGGAGGAGGACACTGAAGCTTTCTTT.

The rearrangement uses TRBV7-2 and TRBJ2-5; D not resolved. The DNA end is more similar to TRBJ2-7, so the J call may be wrong. The CDR3 is 11 amino acids. The germline V gene encodes CDR1 SGHTA and CDR2 FQGNSA. The CDR3 coding sequence is TGTGCCAGCAGCTCAGACTACGAGCAGTACTTC. Encoded protein: CASSSDYEQYF.

The chain combines TRBV29-1 with TRBJ2-7, with 7 positions matching TRBD2. From germline, CDR1 is SQVTM and CDR2 ANQGSEA. The CDR3 runs to 14 residues. The J segment lost 4 bases and the V segment lost 2 bases, leaving 8 bases of the junction unmatched. The CDR3 reads CSVERGAGSYEQYF. The CDR3 DNA reads as TGCAGCGTTGAAAGGGGAGCGGGAAGTTACGAGCAGTACTTC.

Here the CDR3 reads CASSTAGVSYNEQFF. The DNA of the CDR3 is TGTGCCAGCAGTACAGCGGGAGTCTCCTACAATGAGCAGTTCTTC. V gene TRBV28 combines with J gene TRBJ2-1, with TRBD2 matching over 8 bases. V dropped 5 bases and J dropped 0; count of bases not matched to a gene: 3. Germline loops: CDR1 MDHEN, CDR2 SYDVKM. This CDR3 is built from 15 residues.

In regard to this clone: At one boundary the junction diverges from the germline segment, which might be a read error. Other DNA sequences in the sample encode the same CDR3. V and J are TRBV4-1 and TRBJ2-7; a possible D gene is TRBD1 (6 bases). From germline, CDR1 is MGHRA and CDR2 YSYEKL. The CDR3 extends over 14 amino acids. Written as DNA, the CDR3 is TGCGCCAGCAGCCAACAACAGGGATCCTGCGAGCAGTACTTC. It yields the protein CASSQQQGSCEQYF.

This chain joins TRBV7-9 and TRBJ2-3; 8 bases map to TRBD1. The CDR3 is 14 amino acids. The V gene end was trimmed by 5 bases and the J gene end by 3 bases; junction bases not matched to a gene: 4. Germline assignment: CDR1 SEHNR and CDR2 FQNEAQ (reference sequence). CDR3 sequence reads: CASSRDRSTDTQYF. For the CDR3, the DNA is TGTGCCAGCAGCCGGGACAGGAGTACAGATACGCAGTATTTT. The full variable domain, with the rest looked up from reference TRBV7-9 and TRBJ2-3, is DTGVSQNPRHKITKRGQNVTFRCDPISEHNRLYWYRQTLGQGPEFLTYFQNEAQLEKSRLLSDRFSAERPKGSFSTLEIQRTEQGDSAMYLCASSRDRSTDTQYFGPGTRLTVL.

In the case of this clone: Other DNA sequences from this sample encode an identical CDR3 as well. The chain joins TRBV18 to TRBJ2-3; D ambiguous. Germline loops: CDR1 KGHSH, CDR2 LQKENI. The length of the CDR3 is 14 residues. V was cut by 3 bases and J by 2 bases, with 9 bases left in between. CDR3 nucleotides: TGTGCCAGCTCACCCCCCACAACCACAGATACGCAGTATTTT. This encodes CASSPPTTTDTQYF.

The V call is TRBV18, the J call TRBJ2-3; tentative D call: TRBD2 (5 bases). Germline values: CDR1 KGHSH, CDR2 LQKENI. The V gene lost 3 bases and the J gene lost 5 bases, with 9 bases spanning the gap. This CDR3 region has 13 residues. The CDR3 reads CASSPPGEDTQYF. In DNA, the CDR3 is TGTGCCAGCTCACCCCCCGGGGAAGATACGCAGTATTTT.

The chain uses TRBV6-5 and TRBJ2-1, with 8 bases aligning to TRBD2. The CDR3 loop spans 14 amino acids. Per the germline V gene, CDR1 is MNHEY and CDR2 is SVGAGI. J gave up 4 bases and V 5 bases, and 4 bases lay outside the gene matches. The CDR3, as DNA: TGTGCCAGCAGTGTCGGGGGGGTTTACAATGAGCAGTTCTTC. Protein: CASSVGGVYNEQFF.

This chain joins TRBV5-1 and TRBJ2-1, with 9 bases aligning to TRBD2. Looked up from germline, CDR1 is SGHRS and CDR2 is YFSETQ. This CDR3 comprises 15 residues. V shed 4 bases and J 5 bases; nucleotides not matched to a gene: 7. The CDR3 coding sequence is TGCGCCAGCAGCGCCTCCGCGGGAGGGCACAATGAGCAGTTCTTC. This gives the protein CASSASAGGHNEQFF. The whole variable domain, filled in from reference TRBV5-1 and TRBJ2-1, reads KAGVTQTPRYLIKTRGQQVTLSCSPISGHRSVSWYQQTPGQGLQFLFEYFSETQRNKGNFPGRFSGRQFSNSRSEMNVSTLELGDSALYLCASSASAGGHNEQFFGPGTRLTVL.

J is TRBJ1-3 and V is TRBV6-1, with D perhaps TRBD1 (5 bases). The CDR3 runs to 17 residues. Germline lookup yields CDR1 MNHNS and CDR2 SASEGT. V dropped 0 bases and J dropped 0 bases, with 12 bases sitting between them. The CDR3 nucleotides are TGTGCCAGCAGTGAAGCAGGAGGGACCGTCTCTGGAAACACCATATATTTT. This encodes CASSEAGGTVSGNTIYF.

This chain connects TRBV15 to TRBJ2-3; D may be TRBD1 (6 bases). Germline loops: CDR1 LNHNV, CDR2 YYDKDF (reference sequence). The CDR3 runs 13 residues. V was trimmed by 2 bases and J by 10 bases, leaving 13 bases between them. The DNA for the CDR3 is TGTGCCACCAGCAGATGGGACATCGATTCGCAGTATTTT. Protein product: CATSRWDIDSQYF.